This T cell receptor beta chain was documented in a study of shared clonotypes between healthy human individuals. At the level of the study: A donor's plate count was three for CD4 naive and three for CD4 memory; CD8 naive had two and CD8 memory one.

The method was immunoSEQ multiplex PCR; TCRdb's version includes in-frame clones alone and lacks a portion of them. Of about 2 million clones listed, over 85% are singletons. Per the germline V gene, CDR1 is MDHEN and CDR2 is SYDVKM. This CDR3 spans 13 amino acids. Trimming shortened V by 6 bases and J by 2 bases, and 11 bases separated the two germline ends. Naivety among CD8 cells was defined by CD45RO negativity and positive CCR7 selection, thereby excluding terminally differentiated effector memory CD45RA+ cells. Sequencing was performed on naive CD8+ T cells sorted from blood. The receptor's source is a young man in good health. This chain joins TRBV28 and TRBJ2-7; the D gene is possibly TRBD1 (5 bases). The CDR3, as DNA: TGTGCCAGCAGCACAGGATTTGCCTACGAGCAGTACTTC. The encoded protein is CASSTGFAYEQYF.